This TCR beta chain came from a study of regulatory T cells in long-lasting Graves disease. Time point reported: newly diagnosed GD, antithyroid drugs for less than 3 months. Generation of the TCR library employed RNA extracted from PBMCs. iRepertoire HTBI primers and Arm-PCR of CDR3 regions built TCR beta libraries. TCRdb recomputed calls from the multiplex PCR reads with MiXCR, one row per CDR3 protein. The sample shows about 610,000 distinct CDR3 sequences, about 16% of them seen only once. Per germline, CDR1 SGHAT and CDR2 FQNNGV. The CDR3 is made up of 15 amino acids. The germline V and J ends were trimmed by 5 bases and 6 bases, with 19 bases remaining between them. This clonotype was counted between two and nine times. This same sample was also part of a study on T cells in Graves' hyperthyroidism and ophthalmopathy. Per that paper: An initial round of RT-PCR targeting the TCR CDR3 relied on the HTBI primer set.

J is TRBJ1-1 and V is TRBV11-2, with a possible D match to TRBD1 (5 bases). The sequencing used peripheral blood mononuclear cells (PBMCs), collected at new diagnosis, from a patient treated with antithyroid drugs. This clonotype was sampled from a man aged 18 to 30 with Graves disease. The CDR3 DNA sequence: TGTGCCAGCAGCACACGACCCCGGGGGGATGCTGAAGCTTTCTTT. It is translated as CASSTRPRGDAEAFF.